The next 26 T cell receptor beta chains were all read from a single sample in a study of blood T cell repertoires in COVID-19. The data were produced by immunoSEQ multiplex PCR, yet TCRdb's version contains in-frame clones alone and is incomplete. Of approximately 240,000 clones listed, around 90% are singletons. Sequenced: peripheral blood. The receptors were sampled from a man in his thirties or forties with COVID-19, enrolled during active disease.

V is TRBV7-8 and J is TRBJ1-2; D is unresolved. In germline, CDR1 is SGHVS, CDR2 FQNEAQ. The CDR3 is 14 amino acids. Trimming removed 5 bases at V and 6 bases at J, with 16 bases between. This chain's CDR3 is CASSRELEVDGYTF. Here the CDR3 DNA reads TGTGCCAGCAGCCGAGAGTTGGAGGTCGATGGCTACACCTTC.

The V gene is TRBV6-6, the J gene TRBJ1-2, with 7 bases matching TRBD1. This CDR3 is 13 amino acids long. Germline V CDR1 and CDR2: MNHNY, SVGAGI (reference sequence). Losses at the gene ends were 6 bases for V and 3 bases for J; bases not matched to a gene: 4. CDR3 sequence reads: CASSRTGDYGYTF. DNA for the CDR3: TGTGCCAGCAGCCGTACAGGGGACTATGGCTACACCTTC.

This chain connects TRBV27 to TRBJ2-7; TRBD2 matches at 10 bases. This CDR3 comprises 16 residues. The germline gives CDR1 MNHEY, CDR2 SMNVEV (reference sequence). V dropped 10 bases and J dropped 2; count of bases not matched to a gene: 14. CDR3 amino acids: CATAPHWTSGTYEQYF. The DNA for the CDR3 is TGTGCCACCGCCCCCCATTGGACTAGCGGCACCTACGAGCAGTACTTC.

This clone has only one observation. V and J are TRBV4-1 and TRBJ1-2; D might be TRBD1 (6 bases). From germline, CDR1 is MGHRA and CDR2 YSYEKL. Trimming cost V 1 base and J 4 bases, with 7 bases left between them. CDR3 length equals 13 residues. CDR3 sequence (DNA): TGCGCCAGCAGCCAAGGGACAGCCTATGGCTACACCTTC. It translates to CASSQGTAYGYTF.

CDR3: CASSLGGRTEAFF. CDR3 sequence (DNA): TGTGCCAGCAGTTTGGGGGGACGCACTGAAGCTTTCTTT. The chain joins TRBV27 to TRBJ1-1; perhaps TRBD1 as D (5 bases). CDR3 length: 13 amino acids. V was shortened by 3 bases and J by 4 bases, with 9 bases between the two germline ends. Per the germline V gene, CDR1 is MNHEY and CDR2 is SMNVEV (reference sequence).

This chain uses TRBV5-4 with TRBJ1-1, with a possible D match to TRBD1 (6 bases). Germline V gives CDR1 SGHNT, CDR2 YYREEE (reference sequence). The CDR3 extends over 14 amino acids. V was pared by 3 bases and J by 4 bases, with 13 bases between. CDR3 sequence reads: CASSSRDTVTEAFF. The CDR3 DNA follows: TGTGCCAGCAGCTCTCGGGACACAGTCACTGAAGCTTTCTTT.

Written as DNA, the CDR3 is TGTGCCAGCAGCCCCAGGGGAAGCGGCTACACCTTC. Amino acids: CASSPRGSGYTF. The gene calls are TRBV6-2 or TRBV6-3 and TRBJ1-2; D might be TRBD1 (6 bases). V gave up 6 bases and J gave up 8 bases, with 13 bases separating them. Per the germline V gene, CDR1 is MNHEY and CDR2 is SVGEGT. The CDR3 consists of 12 residues.

The rearrangement links TRBV28 to TRBJ1-6, with 7 bases matching TRBD1. CDR3 size: 15 residues. The V and J ends lost 4 bases and 8 bases, in that order; junction bases with no gene match: 8. Looked up from germline, CDR1 is MDHEN and CDR2 is SYDVKM. Written as DNA, the CDR3 is TGTGCCAGCAGTTCTGGAGGGGGCGACGATTCACCCCTCCACTTT. It yields the protein CASSSGGGDDSPLHF.

J is TRBJ2-1 and V is TRBV30; D is undetermined. The CDR3 spans 13 residues. Trimming cost V 2 bases and J 10 bases, with 15 bases left between them. Germline V gene lookup returns CDR1 GTSNPN and CDR2 SVGIG (reference sequence). The CDR3 sequence: CAWSLTRTKEQFF. The CDR3 region has the DNA TGTGCCTGGAGTTTAACAAGAACAAAAGAGCAGTTCTTC.

The chain joins TRBV4-2 to TRBJ1-1; 8 bases agree with TRBD1. V shed 2 bases and J 1 base; nucleotides not matched to a gene: 6. Germline assignment: CDR1 LGHNA and CDR2 YNFKEQ. This CDR3 comprises 16 residues. CDR3 DNA: TGTGCCAGCAGCCAATCGACAGGGGAGGGGAACACTGAAGCTTTCTTT. It codes for CASSQSTGEGNTEAFF.

The chain couples TRBV27 to TRBJ1-5; possibly TRBD1 for D (6 bases). V was pared by 4 bases and J by 5 bases, with 15 bases between. The CDR3 runs 15 residues. CDR1 is MNHEY and CDR2 is SMNVEV in the germline V gene (reference sequence). The CDR3 spells CASSSRQAGYQPQHF. In DNA, the CDR3 is TGTGCCAGCAGTTCGCGACAGGCAGGGTATCAGCCCCAGCATTTT.

The chain recombines TRBV6-6 with TRBJ2-3; TRBD2 agrees at 8 bases. The CDR3 is made up of 19 amino acids. With V trimmed by 5 bases and J by 4 bases, 20 bases remained unmatched. Germline CDR1 is MNHNY and CDR2 is SVGAGI (reference sequence). The CDR3 DNA reads as TGTGCCAGCAGTCCCGCTTCTTGGGCGGGGGGAGCCGGTCCAGATACGCAGTATTTT. Translation: CASSPASWAGGAGPDTQYF.

This clone showed up just once. The rearrangement joins TRBV19 to TRBJ2-7; TRBD1 aligns across 10 bases. CDR3 size: 13 residues. Losses at the gene ends were 7 bases for V and 2 bases for J; bases not matched to a gene: 2. CDR1 and CDR2 from the germline V gene are LNHDA and SQIVND (reference sequence). For the CDR3, the DNA is TGTGCCAGTAAAGGGACAGGGGCCTACGAGCAGTACTTC. This sequence encodes CASKGTGAYEQYF.

V is TRBV6-6 and J is TRBJ1-1, with 8 bases aligning to TRBD1. CDR1 is MNHNY and CDR2 is SVGAGI in the germline V gene (reference sequence). V was clipped by 7 bases and J by 1 base; unmatched bases: 5. CDR3 length equals 14 residues. CDR3 DNA: TGTGCCAGCACTTGGACAGGGAAGAACACTGAAGCTTTCTTT. Translated, it gives CASTWTGKNTEAFF.

This sequence joins TRBV2 and TRBJ1-2, with 8 bases identical to TRBD1. V gave up 6 bases and J gave up 7 bases; unmatched junction bases: 1. The CDR3 is 11 residues long. Germline CDR1 and CDR2: SNHLY and FYNNEI. The CDR3 loop is CASRDRVGYTF. CDR3 coding DNA: TGTGCCAGCAGGGACAGGGTTGGCTACACCTTC.

This rearrangement joins TRBV25-1 to TRBJ1-1; perhaps TRBD1 as D (6 bases). This CDR3 has 16 amino acids. The V gene's germline CDR1 is MGHDK and CDR2 SYGVNS. V gave up 4 bases and J gave up 3 bases, with 18 bases separating them. CDR3 residues: CASSGAPGDIHTEAFF. CDR3 bases: TGTGCCAGCAGTGGGGCCCCCGGGGACATCCACACTGAAGCTTTCTTT.

The chain couples TRBV5-1 to TRBJ2-1; 14 positions agree with TRBD2. The CDR3 runs to 18 residues. The germline V gene encodes CDR1 SGHRS and CDR2 YFSETQ. After removal of 3 bases from V and 4 bases from J, the junction contained 9 bases not matched to a gene. The CDR3 nucleotides are TGCGCCAGCAGCTCGACTAGCGGGGGGGTATCCCCTTACAATGAGCAGTTCTTC. Its protein product is CASSSTSGGVSPYNEQFF. Combining the CDR3 with reference TRBV5-1 and TRBJ2-1 gives the whole variable domain KAGVTQTPRYLIKTRGQQVTLSCSPISGHRSVSWYQQTPGQGLQFLFEYFSETQRNKGNFPGRFSGRQFSNSRSEMNVSTLELGDSALYLCASSSTSGGVSPYNEQFFGPGTRLTVL.

CDR3 region: CASSTYRLRYTEAFF. In DNA form, the CDR3 reads TGTGCCAGCAGTACCTACAGATTAAGGTACACTGAAGCTTTCTTT. The chain employs TRBV6-5 and TRBJ1-1; no clear D. With 5 bases removed from V and 3 bases from J, the gap between germline ends came to 16 bases. This CDR3 comprises 15 residues. Germline V gene lookup returns CDR1 MNHEY and CDR2 SVGAGI.

The chain couples TRBV7-9 to TRBJ1-3; D remains unclear. The CDR3 extends over 14 amino acids. Trimming removed 5 bases from V and 1 base from J, with 9 bases in between. Germline CDR1 and CDR2: SEHNR and FQNEAQ (reference sequence). The CDR3 here is CASSLSSSGNTIYF. As DNA, the CDR3 is TGTGCCAGCAGCCTCTCCAGTTCTGGAAACACCATATATTTT.

The table lists this clone with a count of one. The V gene is TRBV6-2 or TRBV6-3, the J gene TRBJ1-2; a weak D match, TRBD1 (5 bases). This CDR3 contains 18 residues. The V end lost 2 bases, the J end lost 3 bases, and 22 bases lay between the germline ends. Germline values: CDR1 MNHEY, CDR2 SVGEGT. CDR3 residues: CASSYPRLIGGTDYGYTF. The CDR3 DNA sequence: TGTGCCAGCAGTTACCCCCGGTTGATCGGGGGGACGGACTATGGCTACACCTTC.

The V and J genes are TRBV10-3 and TRBJ1-3; 10 nucleotides match TRBD1. The CDR3 extends over 16 amino acids. The V gene's germline CDR1 is ENHRY and CDR2 SYGVKD. V dropped 5 bases and J dropped 4; count of bases not matched to a gene: 8. The CDR3 DNA reads TGTGCCATCAGTACCCAGACAGGGGGCCCGGGAAACACCATATATTTT. It codes for CAISTQTGGPGNTIYF.

This chain links TRBV2 with TRBJ2-6; maybe TRBD2 (5 bases). The CDR3 length is 13 residues. Deletions cut 9 bases from V and 0 bases from J, with 6 bases between. Germline loops: CDR1 SNHLY, CDR2 FYNNEI. The CDR3 nucleotides read TGTGCCAGACGGGACTCTGGGGCCAACGTCCTGACTTTC. Translation gives CARRDSGANVLTF.

The chain carries TRBV5-1 and TRBJ2-2; 14 bases agree with TRBD2. CDR3 length: 18 residues. Germline V CDR1 and CDR2: SGHRS, YFSETQ. J gave up 1 base and V 2 bases, and 4 bases lay outside the gene matches. The CDR3 protein is CASSFWTSGGQNTGELFF. The CDR3, as DNA: TGCGCCAGCAGCTTTTGGACTAGCGGGGGGCAGAACACCGGGGAGCTGTTTTTT.

This chain joins TRBV15 and TRBJ1-5; TRBD1 agrees at 8 bases. Germline V gene lookup returns CDR1 LNHNV and CDR2 YYDKDF (reference sequence). The CDR3 length is 16 residues. The ends lost 4 bases at V and 0 bases at J; junction bases unmatched: 5. The CDR3 loop reads CATSKPGQDSNQPQHF. The DNA of the CDR3 is TGTGCCACCAGCAAACCGGGACAGGATAGCAATCAGCCCCAGCATTTT.

The chain combines TRBV11-2 with TRBJ2-5, with no clear D. Germline lookup yields CDR1 SGHAT and CDR2 FQNNGV. This CDR3 is built from 13 residues. The germline V and J ends were trimmed by 3 bases and 0 bases, with 5 bases remaining between them. CDR3 DNA sequence: TGTGCCAGCAGCTTGACTCACCAAGAGACCCAGTACTTC. The encoded protein is CASSLTHQETQYF. The full variable domain, in which reference TRBV11-2 and TRBJ2-5 provide the parts outside the CDR3, is EAGVAQSPRYKIIEKRQSVAFWCNPISGHATLYWYQQILGQGPKLLIQFQNNGVVDDSQLPKDRFSAERLKGVDSTLKIQPAKLEDSAVYLCASSLTHQETQYFGPGTRLLVL.

This chain's CDR3 is CASSPAVLAGGQETQYF. CDR3 in DNA: TGCGCCAGCAGCCCGGCAGTGCTAGCGGGGGGCCAAGAGACCCAGTACTTC. V usage is TRBV5-1 and J usage is TRBJ2-5, with 11 bases lining up with TRBD2. The CDR3 has 17 amino acids. Per germline, CDR1 SGHRS and CDR2 YFSETQ. V lost 4 bases, J lost 1 base, and 9 bases stayed unmatched. Full variable domain (missing parts from reference TRBV5-1 and TRBJ2-5): KAGVTQTPRYLIKTRGQQVTLSCSPISGHRSVSWYQQTPGQGLQFLFEYFSETQRNKGNFPGRFSGRQFSNSRSEMNVSTLELGDSALYLCASSPAVLAGGQETQYFGPGTRLLVL.